The 3 T cell receptor beta chains in this list originate from one sample, sequenced in a study of shared clonotypes between healthy human individuals. The assay was immunoSEQ multiplex PCR, and TCRdb's table has in-frame clones only and misses some. The data contain under 600,000 clones, 97% of them singletons. Sequenced input: naive CD4+ T cells sorted from blood. The subset here: CD45RA+ positively selected. These receptor sequences come from a woman between 25 and 40 years old in good health.

The chain recombines TRBV6-5 with TRBJ1-1; D possibly corresponds to TRBD1 (5 bases). Germline-derived CDR1 and CDR2 are MNHEY and SVGAGI. The V end lost 0 bases, the J end lost 5 bases, and 10 bases lay between the germline ends. There are 14 residues in the CDR3. The CDR3 DNA follows: TGTGCCAGCAGTTACTCTGGGGGGTGGACTGAAGCTTTCTTT. Protein product: CASSYSGGWTEAFF.

The chain carries TRBV28 and TRBJ2-3; 11 nucleotides align to TRBD2. This CDR3 is built from 14 residues. Looked up from germline, CDR1 is MDHEN and CDR2 is SYDVKM. Unmatched junction bases numbered 3, after V lost 7 bases and J lost 3 bases. CDR3 coding DNA: TGTGCCAGCACCAGGACTAGCGGGACAGATACGCAGTATTTT. Protein: CASTRTSGTDTQYF.

The rearrangement links TRBV2 to TRBJ1-1, with TRBD1 matching 7 bases. Germline V gene data show CDR1 as SNHLY and CDR2 as FYNNEI. This CDR3 comprises 14 residues. J lost 4 bases, V lost 5 bases, and 7 bases had no gene match. The CDR3 bases are TGTGCCAGCAGTATCGACAGGGCGGGCACTGAAGCTTTCTTT. Translation: CASSIDRAGTEAFF.